This TCR beta chain was documented in a study of shared clonotypes between healthy human individuals. Study-wide background: The plates for each donor numbered three CD4 naive, three CD4 memory, two CD8 naive and one CD8 memory. The study, taken as a whole, reports: Roughly 4.7% was the fraction of naive CD4 clonotypes found shared across a few donors. Generally, estimated richness proved larger in naive subsets than it did in memory subsets. It was expected that sequencing depth would affect clonotype sharing among donors.

Only CD45RO-negative cells positively selected for CCR7 counted as naive CD8 cells, so terminally differentiated effector memory CD45RA+ cells were excluded. The method was immunoSEQ multiplex PCR; TCRdb's version includes in-frame clones alone and lacks a portion of them. The data hold some 2.1 million clones, with roughly 95% observed a single time. About this clone itself: Its specificity is unknown.

The CDR3 sequence is 13 residues long. In germline, CDR1 is SQVTM, CDR2 ANQGSEA. This sequence joins TRBV29-1 and TRBJ2-5; maybe TRBD2 (6 bases). The closer fit of TRBJ2-7 to the DNA end suggests the J call may be wrong. The sequenced sample consisted of naive CD8+ T cells sorted from blood. The TCR originated in a young man in good health. The chain's CDR3 is CSVEDGSSYEQYF. For the CDR3, the DNA is TGCAGCGTTGAAGACGGGAGCTCCTACGAGCAGTACTTC.